The rows below give T cell receptor beta chains drawn from one sample of a study of molecular identifiers for immune sequencing clone quantification. TCRdb fed the PCR reads into MiXCR, producing one record per CDR3 protein. The sample includes approximately 500,000 distinct CDR3 sequences, 25% of them seen just once. Material: naive CD8+ T cells from blood, with Jurkat cell RNA spiked in. The receptors stem from a human donor in good health. Some libraries in this study had Jurkat cell RNA spiked in. The CDR3 runs from the conserved cysteine through the conserved F or W. Fields, in order: J gene, clone size, V gene, D gene, CDR3 DNA, CDR3 protein. The D gene is left open where the match is weak. The size field is filled for only some rows; it gives once, few, many or a size class.

j_gene: TRBJ1-5; abundance: NA; v_gene: TRBV24-1; d_gene: NA; CDR3nt: TGTGCCACCAGTGAAGGGTATAGCAATCAGCCCCAGCATTTT; CDR3aa: CATSEGYSNQPQHF
j_gene: TRBJ2-7; abundance: NA; v_gene: TRBV30; d_gene: NA; CDR3nt: TGTGCCTGGGGGCCAGCAGCCTACGAGCAGTACTTC; CDR3aa: CAWGPAAYEQYF
j_gene: TRBJ1-5; abundance: many; v_gene: TRBV4-3; d_gene: NA; CDR3nt: TGCGCCAGCAGCCAAGATCTGTCAGAGCCCCAGCATTTT; CDR3aa: CASSQDLSEPQHF
j_gene: TRBJ2-4; abundance: NA; v_gene: TRBV24-1; d_gene: TRBD2; CDR3nt: TGTGCCACCAGTGGCCCACTAGCGGGAGGCCAAAACATTCAGTACTTC; CDR3aa: CATSGPLAGGQNIQYF
j_gene: TRBJ2-5; abundance: NA; v_gene: TRBV5-6; d_gene: NA; CDR3nt: TGTGCCAGCAGCTTACTCCCGGAGACCCAAGAGACCCAGTACTTC; CDR3aa: CASSLLPETQETQYF
j_gene: TRBJ2-7; abundance: NA; v_gene: TRBV7-9; d_gene: NA; CDR3nt: TGTGCCAGCAGCTCCAAAGACTCTCCGGCGTACGAGCAGTACTTC; CDR3aa: CASSSKDSPAYEQYF
j_gene: TRBJ1-5; abundance: NA; v_gene: TRBV2; d_gene: NA; CDR3nt: TGTGCCAGCAGTACCGATCAGGGGAATCAGCCCCAGCATTTT; CDR3aa: CASSTDQGNQPQHF
j_gene: TRBJ2-2; abundance: NA; v_gene: TRBV10-3; d_gene: NA; CDR3nt: TGTGCCATCAGGGGGGTAGACTCGAACACCGGGGAGCTGTTTTTT; CDR3aa: CAIRGVDSNTGELFF
j_gene: TRBJ2-5; abundance: many; v_gene: TRBV28; d_gene: NA; CDR3nt: TGTGCCAGCAGTTTTTCGGGGGTTGAGACCCAGTACTTC; CDR3aa: CASSFSGVETQYF
j_gene: TRBJ1-2; abundance: few; v_gene: TRBV27; d_gene: NA; CDR3nt: TGTGCCAGCAGTTTAACAGGGTTTGCCTATGGCTACACCTTC; CDR3aa: CASSLTGFAYGYTF
j_gene: TRBJ1-4; abundance: few; v_gene: TRBV4-1; d_gene: NA; CDR3nt: TGCGCCAGCAGCCAGTACCGGCTCTATAATGAAAAACCGTTTTTT; CDR3aa: CASSQYRLYNEKPFF
j_gene: TRBJ1-2; abundance: many; v_gene: TRBV25-1; d_gene: NA; CDR3nt: TGTGCCAGCAGTGTCCCGGACAGTGCCTATGGCTACACCTTC; CDR3aa: CASSVPDSAYGYTF
j_gene: TRBJ2-1; abundance: many; v_gene: TRBV29-1; d_gene: NA; CDR3nt: TGCAGCGTTGTCTACTCCCCTAGGGACAACTACAATGAGCAGTTCTTC; CDR3aa: CSVVYSPRDNYNEQFF
j_gene: TRBJ2-3; abundance: few; v_gene: TRBV7-9; d_gene: NA; CDR3nt: TGTGCCAGCAGCGCGGCGTTAGGGACAGATACGCAGTATTTT; CDR3aa: CASSAALGTDTQYF
j_gene: TRBJ2-2; abundance: NA; v_gene: TRBV7-9; d_gene: TRBD1; CDR3nt: TGTGCCAGCAGCTTAGGGACAGGGGAAAACACCGGGGAGCTGTTTTTT; CDR3aa: CASSLGTGENTGELFF
j_gene: TRBJ1-2; abundance: NA; v_gene: TRBV5-4; d_gene: NA; CDR3nt: TGTGCCAGCAGCTTGGGGGCGGGAACGAGGGGCTACACCTTC; CDR3aa: CASSLGAGTRGYTF
j_gene: TRBJ2-3; abundance: many; v_gene: TRBV4-2; d_gene: TRBD2; CDR3nt: TGTGCCAGCAGCCAAGAGGTAGCGGGATACACAGATACGCAGTATTTT; CDR3aa: CASSQEVAGYTDTQYF
j_gene: TRBJ2-7; abundance: NA; v_gene: TRBV29-1; d_gene: NA; CDR3nt: TGCAGCGCCTTGGCGCAGGGGAGCTCCTACGAGCAGTACTTC; CDR3aa: CSALAQGSSYEQYF
j_gene: TRBJ2-5; abundance: many; v_gene: TRBV2; d_gene: NA; CDR3nt: TGTGCCAGCAGTCCCGGGGGCGGACCAGAGACCCAGTACTTC; CDR3aa: CASSPGGGPETQYF
j_gene: TRBJ2-3; abundance: few; v_gene: TRBV19; d_gene: NA; CDR3nt: TGTGCCAGTAGTATAAGACAGGACACAGATACGCAGTATTTT; CDR3aa: CASSIRQDTDTQYF
j_gene: TRBJ2-1; abundance: few; v_gene: TRBV7-6; d_gene: TRBD1; CDR3nt: TGTGCCAGCAGCTTATCGGGACAGAACAATGAGCAGTTCTTC; CDR3aa: CASSLSGQNNEQFF
j_gene: TRBJ2-7; abundance: few; v_gene: TRBV6-2/TRBV6-3; d_gene: TRBD2; CDR3nt: TGTGCCAGCAGTTCGTCAAGCGGGAGAGGATCCGAGCAGTACTTC; CDR3aa: CASSSSSGRGSEQYF
j_gene: TRBJ2-3; abundance: NA; v_gene: TRBV27; d_gene: TRBD2; CDR3nt: TGTGCCAGCAGCAAACTACTACCGGGGGGGGCCACAGATACGCAGTATTTT; CDR3aa: CASSKLLPGGATDTQYF
j_gene: TRBJ1-2; abundance: NA; v_gene: TRBV27; d_gene: NA; CDR3nt: TGTGCCAGCAGTTTTAGGGACTGTATCTATGGCTACACCTTC; CDR3aa: CASSFRDCIYGYTF
j_gene: TRBJ1-1; abundance: many; v_gene: TRBV6-2/TRBV6-3; d_gene: TRBD1; CDR3nt: TGTGCCAGCACCAGAGAGGGCCCGACAGGGGAAGCTTTCTTT; CDR3aa: CASTREGPTGEAFF
j_gene: TRBJ1-1; abundance: many; v_gene: TRBV7-2; d_gene: NA; CDR3nt: TGTGCCAGCAGCTTAGGGGTCCGACAGGTGGATGAAGCTTTCTTT; CDR3aa: CASSLGVRQVDEAFF
j_gene: TRBJ2-1; abundance: NA; v_gene: TRBV3-1; d_gene: NA; CDR3nt: TGTGCCAGCAGGGCGGCCTCACTTAACAATGAGCAGTTCTTC; CDR3aa: CASRAASLNNEQFF
j_gene: TRBJ2-3; abundance: many; v_gene: TRBV29-1; d_gene: TRBD2; CDR3nt: TGCAGCGTTAGCGGGAGCAACCCAGATACGCAGTATTTT; CDR3aa: CSVSGSNPDTQYF
j_gene: TRBJ1-4; abundance: NA; v_gene: TRBV19; d_gene: NA; CDR3nt: TGTGCCAGTGCCGGACTTTTAAAACTGTTTTTT; CDR3aa: CASAGLLKLFF
j_gene: TRBJ1-5; abundance: NA; v_gene: TRBV23-1; d_gene: NA; CDR3nt: TGCCCCCGACGCCAGCTTTCAACGGTCCTCCAGCCCCAGCATTTT; CDR3aa: CPRRQLSTVLQPQHF
j_gene: TRBJ1-1; abundance: NA; v_gene: TRBV7-2; d_gene: NA; CDR3nt: TGTGCCATCAGCTTTTCGGGCACTGAAGCCTTCTTT; CDR3aa: CAISFSGTEAFF
j_gene: TRBJ2-7; abundance: few; v_gene: TRBV7-9; d_gene: NA; CDR3nt: TGTGCCAGCAGCTTATCGGGACTTCCAGGTGGTAACGAGCAGTACTTC; CDR3aa: CASSLSGLPGGNEQYF
j_gene: TRBJ2-5; abundance: NA; v_gene: TRBV3-1; d_gene: TRBD2; CDR3nt: TGTGCCAGCAGCCCCCGTCGGCTAGCGGAGAGCCAAGAGACCCAGTACTTC; CDR3aa: CASSPRRLAESQETQYF
j_gene: TRBJ2-2; abundance: few; v_gene: TRBV18; d_gene: NA; CDR3nt: TGTGCCAGCTCTCTTCCCGTCGGTAGAATGGACACCGGGGAGCTGTTTTTT; CDR3aa: CASSLPVGRMDTGELFF
j_gene: TRBJ1-4; abundance: few; v_gene: TRBV12-3/TRBV12-4; d_gene: NA; CDR3nt: TGTGCCAGCAGCCGCTCCGGGGGGGGTAATTATGAAAAACTGTTTTTT; CDR3aa: CASSRSGGGNYEKLFF
j_gene: TRBJ1-1; abundance: few; v_gene: TRBV3-1; d_gene: NA; CDR3nt: TGTGCCAGCAGCCAAGGTCCCTTTACAGGATTGTTACAGAACACTGAAGCTTTCTTT; CDR3aa: CASSQGPFTGLLQNTEAFF
j_gene: TRBJ1-3; abundance: NA; v_gene: TRBV5-4; d_gene: NA; CDR3nt: TGTGCCAGCACCGAGACAGGAATCGCCTCTGGAACCACCATATATTTT; CDR3aa: CASTETGIASGTTIYF
j_gene: TRBJ1-1; abundance: few; v_gene: TRBV5-1; d_gene: NA; CDR3nt: TGCGCCAGCAGCTTCGTGCTGGGAGGCACTGAAGCTTTCTTT; CDR3aa: CASSFVLGGTEAFF
j_gene: TRBJ2-7; abundance: NA; v_gene: TRBV7-6; d_gene: NA; CDR3nt: TGTGCCAGCAGCTTGGAGGAGCGCTACGAGCAGTACTTC; CDR3aa: CASSLEERYEQYF
j_gene: TRBJ1-1; abundance: few; v_gene: TRBV20-1; d_gene: NA; CDR3nt: TGCAGTGCTAGAGATCGTTCGGGGCGTCCCGAAGCTTTCTTT; CDR3aa: CSARDRSGRPEAFF
j_gene: TRBJ2-3; abundance: many; v_gene: TRBV11-3; d_gene: TRBD2; CDR3nt: TGCGCCAGCAGCCAAGGACTAGCGGGAGGCCTCACAGATACGCAGTATTTT; CDR3aa: CASSQGLAGGLTDTQYF